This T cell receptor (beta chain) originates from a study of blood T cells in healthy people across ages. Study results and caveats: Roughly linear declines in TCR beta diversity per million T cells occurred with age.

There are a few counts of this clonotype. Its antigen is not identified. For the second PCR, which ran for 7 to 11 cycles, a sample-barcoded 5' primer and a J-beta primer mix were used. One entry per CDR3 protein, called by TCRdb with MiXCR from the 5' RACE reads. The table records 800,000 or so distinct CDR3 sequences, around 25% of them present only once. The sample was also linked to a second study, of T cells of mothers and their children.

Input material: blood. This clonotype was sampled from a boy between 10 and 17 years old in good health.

In DNA, the CDR3 is TGTGCCAGCAGTTACAACAGGGACAGCGAGCAGTACTTC. Translation: CASSYNRDSEQYF. This chain connects TRBV6-2 or TRBV6-3 to TRBJ2-5; TRBD1 aligns across 7 bases. Judging by the DNA end, TRBJ2-7 fits better; the J call may be wrong. The germline V gene has CDR1 MNHEY and CDR2 SVGEGT. The length of the CDR3 is 13 residues.